The 3 T cell receptor beta chains in this list originate from one sample, sequenced in a study of cytomegalovirus exposure and HLA in healthy donors (dated by TCRdb to the late 2010s). The library relied on the immunoSEQ multiplex PCR assay. For the multiplex PCR, a mixture combining 60 forward primers for TCR Vbeta segments and 13 reverse primers for TCR Jbeta segments was used. Not all clones reach the TCRdb copy of this immuneACCESS table, which keeps in-frame sequences only. Checked studies attribute under half of the gap to unresolved V genes and leave the rest unexplained. Present in this sample are about 190,000 clones, approximately 80% of which were seen just once. The ten largest clones represent about 2.2% of the sample. Sequencing input: PBMCs. These receptors all stem from a woman in her 30s in good health and CMV-seronegative.

The chain recombines TRBV7-2 with TRBJ2-5, with TRBD1 as a possible D gene (6 bases). Trimming left V 1 base short and J 6 bases short, with 15 bases between. The V gene's germline CDR1 is SGHTA and CDR2 FQGNSA. This CDR3 contains 15 residues. The chain's CDR3 is CASSLVGAILQTQYF. In DNA form, the CDR3 reads TGTGCCAGCAGCTTAGTGGGGGCAATCTTGCAGACCCAGTACTTC.

This clone showed up just a few times. The rearrangement joins TRBV13 to TRBJ1-2, with D perhaps TRBD1 (5 bases). The V end lost 5 bases, the J end lost 4 bases, and 20 bases lay between the germline ends. From germline, CDR1 is PRHDT and CDR2 FYEKMQ (reference sequence). The CDR3 contains 16 residues. The CDR3, as DNA: TGTGCCAGCAGCCTTCTGGTGGGCAGGGAGGGCTATGGCTACACCTTC. This gives the protein CASSLLVGREGYGYTF.

This chain connects TRBV19 to TRBJ1-4; D not resolved. This CDR3 is 14 amino acids long. Germline CDR1 is LNHDA and CDR2 is SQIVND (reference sequence). The germline V and J ends were trimmed by 0 bases and 6 bases, with 8 bases remaining between them. As DNA, the CDR3 is TGTGCCAGTAGTATAGATCGGAGGCATGAAAAACTGTTTTTT. It yields the protein CASSIDRRHEKLFF.